The subject of this entry is one T cell receptor (beta chain). Its target is not known. Frozen PBMC stocks contributed roughly 2 micrograms of genomic DNA to the TCR beta libraries. CDR3 length: 15 amino acids. V gave up 0 bases and J gave up 2 bases; unmatched junction bases: 5. Germline V gene data show CDR1 as SGHKS and CDR2 as YYEKEE (reference sequence). This entry belongs to a study of cytotoxic CD8 clonotypes in ibrutinib-treated CLL. Study conclusions and caveats: The public clonotypes identified were infrequent and showed contraction or stability on treatment. Baseline clonality exceeded age-matched healthy donors and tracked circulating CD8+ T-cell counts.

The protocol was immunoSEQ multiplex PCR, while the TCRdb copy is restricted to in-frame clones and leaves out a portion. Of 70,000 to 80,000 clones in the sample, over 80% were seen once. The sequencing used PBMCs, collected after 24 months of ibrutinib treatment. This clonotype was sampled from a human donor with chronic lymphocytic leukemia. The chain combines TRBV5-5 with TRBJ2-7; 7 positions match TRBD2. In nucleotides, the CDR3 is TGTGCCAGCAGCTTGGTGGCGGGAGACGCCTACGAGCAGTACTTC. Protein sequence: CASSLVAGDAYEQYF.